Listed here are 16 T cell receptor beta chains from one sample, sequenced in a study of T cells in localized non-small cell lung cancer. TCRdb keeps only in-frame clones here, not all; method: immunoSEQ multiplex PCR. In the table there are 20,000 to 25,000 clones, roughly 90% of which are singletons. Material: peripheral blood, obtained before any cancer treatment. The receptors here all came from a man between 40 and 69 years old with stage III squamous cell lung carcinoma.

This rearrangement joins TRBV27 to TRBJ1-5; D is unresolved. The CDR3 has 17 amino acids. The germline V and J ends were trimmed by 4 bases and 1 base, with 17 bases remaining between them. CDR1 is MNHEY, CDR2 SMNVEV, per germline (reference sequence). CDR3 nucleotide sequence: TGTGCCAGCAGTTCACGGGCCGGGAGGTTGAGCAATCAGCCCCAGCATTTT. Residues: CASSSRAGRLSNQPQHF.

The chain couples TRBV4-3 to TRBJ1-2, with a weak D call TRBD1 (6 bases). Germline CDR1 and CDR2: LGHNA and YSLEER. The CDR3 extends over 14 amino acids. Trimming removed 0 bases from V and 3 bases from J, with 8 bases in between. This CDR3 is CASSQETGYYGYTF. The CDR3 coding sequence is TGCGCCAGCAGCCAAGAAACAGGGTACTATGGCTACACCTTC.

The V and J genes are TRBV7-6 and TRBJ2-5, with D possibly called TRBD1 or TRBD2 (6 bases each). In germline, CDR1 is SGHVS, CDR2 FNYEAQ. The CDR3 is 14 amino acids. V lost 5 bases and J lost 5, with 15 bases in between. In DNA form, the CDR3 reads TGTGCCAGCAGCCCTAGGGGGAGGCCGGAGACCCAGTACTTC. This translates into CASSPRGRPETQYF.

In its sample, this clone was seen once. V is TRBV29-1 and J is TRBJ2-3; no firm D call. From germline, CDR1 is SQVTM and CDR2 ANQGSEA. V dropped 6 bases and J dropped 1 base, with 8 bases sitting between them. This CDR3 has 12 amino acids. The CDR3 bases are TGCAGCGTCCCAGGCGGCACAGATACGCAGTATTTT. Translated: CSVPGGTDTQYF.

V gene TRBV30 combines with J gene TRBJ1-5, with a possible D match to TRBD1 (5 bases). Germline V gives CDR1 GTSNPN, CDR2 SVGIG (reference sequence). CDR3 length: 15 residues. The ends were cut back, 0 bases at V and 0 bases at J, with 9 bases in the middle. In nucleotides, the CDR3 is TGTGCCTGGAGTGTGAGGGGATTTAGCAATCAGCCCCAGCATTTT. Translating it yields CAWSVRGFSNQPQHF.

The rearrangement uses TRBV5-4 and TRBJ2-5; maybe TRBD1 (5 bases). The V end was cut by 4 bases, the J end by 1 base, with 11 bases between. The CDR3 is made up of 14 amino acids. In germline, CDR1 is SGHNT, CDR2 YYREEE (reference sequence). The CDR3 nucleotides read TGTGCCAGCAGCGGGGCGAACTTCCAAGAGACCCAGTACTTC. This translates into CASSGANFQETQYF.

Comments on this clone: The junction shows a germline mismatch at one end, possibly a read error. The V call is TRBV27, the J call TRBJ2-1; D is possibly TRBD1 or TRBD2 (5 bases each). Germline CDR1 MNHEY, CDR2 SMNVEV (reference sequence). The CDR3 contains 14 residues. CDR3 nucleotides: TGTGCCAGCAGGCCGGGACCATCCTTCAATGAGCAGTTCTTC. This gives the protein CASRPGPSFNEQFF.

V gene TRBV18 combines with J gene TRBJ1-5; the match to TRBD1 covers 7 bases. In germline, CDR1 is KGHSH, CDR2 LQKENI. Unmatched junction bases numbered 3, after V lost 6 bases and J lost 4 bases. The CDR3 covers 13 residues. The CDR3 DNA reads TGTGCCAGCTCCTCAGGGGGAAATCAGCCCCAGCATTTT. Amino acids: CASSSGGNQPQHF.

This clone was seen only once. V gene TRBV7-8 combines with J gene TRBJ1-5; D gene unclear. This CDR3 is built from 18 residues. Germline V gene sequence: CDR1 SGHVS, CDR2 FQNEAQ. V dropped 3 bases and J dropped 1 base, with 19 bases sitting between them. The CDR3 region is CASSFKVWGRGSNQPQHF. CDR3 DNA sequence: TGTGCCAGCAGCTTTAAGGTTTGGGGTCGAGGAAGCAATCAGCCCCAGCATTTT.

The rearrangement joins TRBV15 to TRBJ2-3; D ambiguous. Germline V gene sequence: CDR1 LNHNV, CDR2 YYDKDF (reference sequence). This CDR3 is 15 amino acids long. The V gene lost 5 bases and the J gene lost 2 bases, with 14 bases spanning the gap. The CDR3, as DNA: TGTGCCACCAGCCCCTTGCGGACGGTCACAGATACGCAGTATTTT. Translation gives CATSPLRTVTDTQYF.

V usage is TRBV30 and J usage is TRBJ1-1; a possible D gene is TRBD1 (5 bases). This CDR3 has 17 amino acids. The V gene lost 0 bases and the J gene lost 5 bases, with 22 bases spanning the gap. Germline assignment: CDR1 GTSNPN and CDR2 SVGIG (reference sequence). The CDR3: CAWSVYRSGGEGTEAFF. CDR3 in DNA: TGTGCCTGGAGTGTATATAGATCGGGAGGAGAGGGGACTGAAGCTTTCTTT. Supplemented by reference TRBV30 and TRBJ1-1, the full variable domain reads SQTIHQWPATLVQPVGSPLSLECTVEGTSNPNLYWYRQAAGRGLQLLFYSVGIGQISSEVPQNLSASRPQDRQFILSSKKLLLSDSGFYLCAWSVYRSGGEGTEAFFGQGTRLTVV.

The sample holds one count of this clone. CDR3 residues: CASSQGVGPYGYTF. For the CDR3, the DNA is TGCGCCAGCAGCCAAGGGGTCGGGCCCTATGGCTACACCTTC. The chain couples TRBV4-3 to TRBJ1-2; D is uncertain. Germline V lookup: CDR1 LGHNA, CDR2 YSLEER. The CDR3 has 14 amino acids. The germline V and J ends were trimmed by 1 base and 4 bases, with 10 bases remaining between them.

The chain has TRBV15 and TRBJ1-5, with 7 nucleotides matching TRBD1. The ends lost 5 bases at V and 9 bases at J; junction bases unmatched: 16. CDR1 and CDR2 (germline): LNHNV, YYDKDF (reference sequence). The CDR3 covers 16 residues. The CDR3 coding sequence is TGTGCCACCAGCTTACAGGGGCGGGCGGTGGGGAGGCCCCAGCATTTT. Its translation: CATSLQGRAVGRPQHF.

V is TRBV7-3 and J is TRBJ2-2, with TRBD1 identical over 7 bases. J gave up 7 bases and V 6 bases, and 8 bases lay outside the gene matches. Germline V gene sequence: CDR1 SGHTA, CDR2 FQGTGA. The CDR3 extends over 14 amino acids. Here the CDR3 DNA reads TGTGCCAGCAGAACCGGGACAGTTGACGGGGAGCTGTTTTTT. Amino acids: CASRTGTVDGELFF.

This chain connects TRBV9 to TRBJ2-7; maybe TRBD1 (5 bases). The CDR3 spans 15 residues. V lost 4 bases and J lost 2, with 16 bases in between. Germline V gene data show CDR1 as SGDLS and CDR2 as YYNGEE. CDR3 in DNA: TGTGCCAGCAGCCCTTCTACAGGCACCACCTACGAGCAGTACTTC. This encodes CASSPSTGTTYEQYF.

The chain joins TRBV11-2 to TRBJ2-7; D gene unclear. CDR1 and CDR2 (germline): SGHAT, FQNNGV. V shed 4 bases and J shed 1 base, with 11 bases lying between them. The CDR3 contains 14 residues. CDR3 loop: CASSSRYSSYEQYF. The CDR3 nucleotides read TGTGCCAGCAGCTCCAGGTATTCATCCTACGAGCAGTACTTC.